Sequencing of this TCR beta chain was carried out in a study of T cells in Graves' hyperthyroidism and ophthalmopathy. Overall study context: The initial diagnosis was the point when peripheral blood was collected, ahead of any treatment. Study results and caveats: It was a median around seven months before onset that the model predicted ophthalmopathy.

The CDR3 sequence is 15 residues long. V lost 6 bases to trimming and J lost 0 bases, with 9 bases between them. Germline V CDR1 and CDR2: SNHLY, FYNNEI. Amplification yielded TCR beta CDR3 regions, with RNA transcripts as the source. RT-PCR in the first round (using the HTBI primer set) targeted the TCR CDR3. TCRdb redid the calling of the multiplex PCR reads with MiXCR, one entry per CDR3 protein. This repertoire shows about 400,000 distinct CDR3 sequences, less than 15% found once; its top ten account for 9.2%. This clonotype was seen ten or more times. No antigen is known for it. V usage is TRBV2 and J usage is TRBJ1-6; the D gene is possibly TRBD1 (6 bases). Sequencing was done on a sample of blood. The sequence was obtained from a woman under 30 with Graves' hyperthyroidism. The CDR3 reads CASRRGSSYNSPLHF. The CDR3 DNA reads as TGTGCCAGCAGAAGGGGGAGCTCCTATAATTCACCCCTCCACTTT.